This entry lists 24 T cell receptor beta chains sequenced from one sample in a study of OX40 agonist ivuxolimab in advanced cancers. The data were produced by immunoSEQ multiplex PCR, yet TCRdb's version contains in-frame clones alone and is incomplete. The data contain more than 65,000 clones, approximately 90% of them singletons. Specimen: CD4+ or CD8+ T cells sorted from blood, collected in a trial of the OX40 agonist ivuxolimab. These receptors originate from an adult with an advanced solid tumor such as melanoma, head and neck, liver or kidney cancer.

The chain combines TRBV11-2 with TRBJ1-6; D may be TRBD1 (5 bases). The CDR3 length is 14 residues. Per the germline V gene, CDR1 is SGHAT and CDR2 is FQNNGV. V lost 0 bases and J lost 8, with 8 bases in between. CDR3 DNA: TGTGCCAGCAGCTTAGAAGCAGGGTATTCACCCCTCCACTTT. Protein: CASSLEAGYSPLHF.

The rearrangement links TRBV7-6 to TRBJ1-4; weak D call: TRBD1 (5 bases). This CDR3 spans 14 amino acids. Trimming took off 5 bases at V and 8 bases at J, with 15 bases between the two ends. The V gene's germline CDR1 is SGHVS and CDR2 FNYEAQ. The CDR3, as DNA: TGTGCCAGCAGCCCCAGGGTGGGTTGGGAAAAACTGTTTTTT. It specifies CASSPRVGWEKLFF.

This clone appeared once. This rearrangement joins TRBV4-1 to TRBJ1-6; 7 nucleotides agree with TRBD1. Germline V gene sequence: CDR1 MGHRA, CDR2 YSYEKL. V shed 0 bases, J shed 9 bases, and the junction held 8 bases outside the gene matches. This CDR3 contains 16 residues. CDR3 region: CASSQEPGGFGSPLHF. Here the CDR3 DNA reads TGCGCCAGCAGCCAAGAACCAGGGGGATTCGGTTCACCCCTCCACTTT.

The chain recombines TRBV18 with TRBJ1-1; TRBD1 aligns across 9 bases. This CDR3 has 16 amino acids. The V segment lost 6 bases and the J segment 4 bases; nucleotides outside the gene matches: 12. Germline V gene data show CDR1 as KGHSH and CDR2 as LQKENI. The CDR3 region has the DNA TGTGCCAGCTCGTTAATCCCCGGGACAGGGAGCACTGAAGCTTTCTTT. Encoded protein: CASSLIPGTGSTEAFF. Filled out from reference TRBV18 and TRBJ1-1, the complete variable domain reads NAGVMQNPRHLVRRRGQEARLRCSPMKGHSHVYWYRQLPEEGLKFMVYLQKENIIDESGMPKERFSAEFPKEGPSILRIQQVVRGDSAAYFCASSLIPGTGSTEAFFGQGTRLTVV.

V usage is TRBV5-1 and J usage is TRBJ2-7, with unresolved D. The V and J ends lost 6 bases and 5 bases respectively, with 18 bases between them. CDR1 SGHRS and CDR2 YFSETQ come from the germline V gene. The CDR3 spans 14 residues. CDR3 amino acids: CASTPGPSTHEQYF. The CDR3 coding sequence is TGCGCCAGCACCCCCGGCCCTTCCACCCACGAGCAGTACTTC.

The rearrangement links TRBV29-1 to TRBJ2-5; D is uncertain. The germline V gene encodes CDR1 SQVTM and CDR2 ANQGSEA. V gave up 4 bases and J gave up 2 bases, with 11 bases separating them. The CDR3 sequence is 13 residues long. The CDR3 coding sequence is TGCAGCGTTGTCGACATTTTTCAAGAGACCCAGTACTTC. Amino acids: CSVVDIFQETQYF.

The chain joins TRBV29-1 to TRBJ2-7; 11 bases match TRBD1. In germline, CDR1 is SQVTM, CDR2 ANQGSEA. V gave up 4 bases and J gave up 7 bases; unmatched junction bases: 6. This CDR3 comprises 13 residues. The CDR3 reads CSVVFGTGGEQYF. CDR3 coding DNA: TGCAGCGTTGTGTTCGGGACAGGGGGGGAGCAGTACTTC.

The chain is built from TRBV5-6 and TRBJ1-1, with a weak D call TRBD1 (5 bases). Germline-derived CDR1 and CDR2 are SGHDT and YYEEEE. Trimming removed 0 bases from V and 0 bases from J, with 15 bases in between. There are 17 residues in the CDR3. The CDR3 loop is CASSLALGTSMNTEAFF. The CDR3 DNA is TGTGCCAGCAGCTTGGCTCTGGGGACCTCCATGAACACTGAAGCTTTCTTT.

This rearrangement joins TRBV14 to TRBJ2-1, with 11 bases aligning to TRBD2. The CDR3 is 18 residues long. Germline CDR1 reads SGHDN; CDR2 reads FVKESK. V shed 3 bases and J 7 bases; nucleotides not matched to a gene: 14. CDR3 protein: CASSHLPIAGGPENEQFF. The CDR3 DNA follows: TGTGCCAGCAGCCACCTTCCTATAGCGGGGGGGCCTGAGAATGAGCAGTTCTTC.

The V call is TRBV4-3, the J call TRBJ1-1; tentative D call: TRBD1 (6 bases). Germline V gene data show CDR1 as LGHNA and CDR2 as YSLEER. Trimming pared 2 bases from V and 3 bases from J, leaving 16 bases between. The CDR3 has 16 amino acids. This CDR3 reads CASSQWVGGEDTEAFF. For the CDR3, the DNA is TGCGCCAGCAGCCAATGGGTAGGGGGAGAGGACACTGAAGCTTTCTTT.

To note about this clone: At the DNA level, this CDR3 is encoded by other sequences in the same sample as well. The chain is built from TRBV7-3 and TRBJ2-3, with a possible D match to TRBD2 (6 bases). Trimming shortened V by 0 bases and J by 3 bases, and 10 bases separated the two germline ends. Per the germline V gene, CDR1 is SGHTA and CDR2 is FQGTGA. CDR3 size: 15 residues. The CDR3 nucleotides are TGTGCCAGCAGCTTAACCGGGGGAAGTACAGATACGCAGTATTTT. Amino acid sequence: CASSLTGGSTDTQYF.

This sequence joins TRBV7-9 and TRBJ1-2; 7 bases are a match to TRBD1. Looked up from germline, CDR1 is SEHNR and CDR2 is FQNEAQ (reference sequence). V trimming: 5 bases; J trimming: 11 bases; junction bases outside the gene matches: 11. This CDR3 is built from 13 residues. CDR3 region: CASSRGTALGYTF. CDR3 DNA: TGTGCCAGCAGCCGCGGGACAGCATTAGGTTACACCTTC.

In this sample, this clone turned up a few times. J is TRBJ1-1 and V is TRBV2; D gene unclear. The ends were cut back, 4 bases at V and 5 bases at J, with 11 bases in the middle. Germline V gene lookup returns CDR1 SNHLY and CDR2 FYNNEI. The length of the CDR3 is 13 residues. The CDR3 is CASSVGYRTEAFF. The CDR3 nucleotides read TGTGCCAGCAGTGTTGGGTATAGGACTGAAGCTTTCTTT.

This sequence joins TRBV27 and TRBJ2-7; 8 bases match TRBD2. The CDR3 is 15 amino acids. Per germline, CDR1 MNHEY and CDR2 SMNVEV (reference sequence). The junction had 8 bases not matched to a gene; V was cut back by 2 bases and J by 5 bases. The CDR3 sequence: CASSLIGLAIHEQYF. CDR3 DNA sequence: TGTGCCAGCAGTTTAATAGGACTAGCTATCCACGAGCAGTACTTC.

The J gene is TRBJ2-2, the V gene TRBV29-1; tentative D call: TRBD2 (5 bases). V lost 4 bases and J lost 3, with 9 bases in between. Germline V gives CDR1 SQVTM, CDR2 ANQGSEA. CDR3 length: 13 amino acids. The CDR3 nucleotides are TGCAGCGTTGTCGAGGGTTACACCGGGGAGCTGTTTTTT. This codes for CSVVEGYTGELFF.

This sequence joins TRBV4-1 and TRBJ2-2; D unclear. Trimming pared 3 bases from V and 0 bases from J, leaving 2 bases between. From germline, CDR1 is MGHRA and CDR2 YSYEKL. This CDR3 region has 13 residues. CDR3: CASSHPNTGELFF. CDR3 nucleotides: TGCGCCAGCAGCCACCCGAACACCGGGGAGCTGTTTTTT.

V gene TRBV27 combines with J gene TRBJ1-1; no clear D gene. This CDR3 has 13 residues. Germline loops: CDR1 MNHEY, CDR2 SMNVEV (reference sequence). The V and J ends lost 3 bases and 5 bases respectively, with 10 bases between them. CDR3 bases: TGTGCCAGCAGTTTTGGTCAGAGTACTGAAGCTTTCTTT. Protein sequence: CASSFGQSTEAFF.

This clone was seen only once. The genes are TRBV27 and TRBJ2-3; TRBD1 agrees at 8 bases. Germline V lookup: CDR1 MNHEY, CDR2 SMNVEV (reference sequence). With V trimmed by 6 bases and J by 1 base, 6 bases remained unmatched. The CDR3 has 15 residues. In DNA form, the CDR3 reads TGTGCCAGCAGACCGACAGGGGCGGGCACAGATACGCAGTATTTT. Residues: CASRPTGAGTDTQYF.

This clone was detected only once. This chain connects TRBV6-5 to TRBJ2-7; D could derive from TRBD1 or TRBD2 (5 bases each). The CDR3 length is 13 residues. Trimming took off 5 bases at V and 2 bases at J, with 10 bases between the two ends. Germline V gene data show CDR1 as MNHEY and CDR2 as SVGAGI. The CDR3: CASSGTAPYEQYF. In nucleotides, the CDR3 is TGTGCCAGCAGTGGGACGGCACCCTACGAGCAGTACTTC.

The CDR3 DNA reads TGTGCCAGCAGTGCCCCGACGGGGGGATGGCCAGATACGCAGTATTTT. Encoded protein: CASSAPTGGWPDTQYF. The gene calls are TRBV2 and TRBJ2-3; 7 positions match TRBD2. This CDR3 contains 16 residues. The ends lost 4 bases at V and 4 bases at J; junction bases unmatched: 11. The germline V gene encodes CDR1 SNHLY and CDR2 FYNNEI.

This chain joins TRBV11-2 and TRBJ1-1; D not certain. Germline assignment: CDR1 SGHAT and CDR2 FQNNGV. V lost 2 bases to trimming and J lost 0 bases, with 7 bases between them. The CDR3 is 14 residues long. CDR3 in DNA: TGTGCCAGCAGCTTAAACAGCCTGAACACTGAAGCTTTCTTT. Translated, it gives CASSLNSLNTEAFF.

The CDR3 loop is CASSPWDSLGAQYF. CDR3 nucleotides: TGTGCCAGCAGCCCCTGGGACAGCCTCGGGGCCCAGTACTTC. This rearrangement joins TRBV7-9 to TRBJ2-5, with TRBD1 matching over 7 bases. Germline-derived CDR1 and CDR2 are SEHNR and FQNEAQ (reference sequence). The CDR3 loop spans 14 amino acids. Trimming took 5 bases from V and 9 from J; bases not matched to a gene: 12.

V gene TRBV7-9 combines with J gene TRBJ2-1; possible D gene TRBD2, 6 bases. Germline values: CDR1 SEHNR, CDR2 FQNEAQ (reference sequence). This CDR3 spans 11 amino acids. V lost 4 bases, J lost 14 bases, and 12 bases lay in between. Here the CDR3 reads CASSWGDREFF. The CDR3 coding sequence is TGTGCCAGCAGCTGGGGGGACCGGGAGTTCTTC.

In this sample, this clone turned up once. V and J are TRBV4-3 and TRBJ2-4; TRBD1 agrees at 7 bases. After removal of 0 bases from V and 6 bases from J, the junction contained 5 bases not matched to a gene. CDR1 and CDR2 (germline): LGHNA, YSLEER. The CDR3 has 15 amino acids. CDR3: CASSQDGTEGNIQYF. In DNA form, the CDR3 reads TGCGCCAGCAGCCAAGATGGGACAGAGGGAAACATTCAGTACTTC.